This T cell receptor (beta chain) was obtained from a study of spatial heterogeneity in lung cancer. Study-wide context: TCR and UMI combinations that were unique each appeared, on average, more than ten times in raw reads.

Each CDR3 protein gets one entry after TCRdb re-called the 5' RACE reads with MiXCR. The table records hundreds of distinct CDR3 sequences, roughly a fifth of them present only once. Noted time point: sample taken at primary tumor resection. Tumor, nontumor lung or frozen PBMC supplied whole RNA that was sequenced unsorted. A total of some 70 untreated early-stage non-small cell lung cancer patients served as donors. The table lists this clonotype with a few counts. As yet, its antigen is unknown. This beta chain came through as a stray read in a library set up for alpha chains, and its size says little. Study results and limitations: Among blood samples, ubiquitous expanded tumor TCRs appeared more at resection than at follow-up.

The CDR3 length is 13 residues. The J segment lost 7 bases and the V segment lost 8 bases, leaving 4 bases of the junction unmatched. The chain couples TRBV12-3 or TRBV12-4 to TRBJ2-2, with TRBD2 matching 10 bases. Source: PBMCs, taken at surgery. This receptor was obtained from a male donor with early-stage non-small cell lung cancer. CDR3 bases: TGTGCCAGCGGAGCGGGAGGGGTCGGGGAGCTGTTTTTT. Protein sequence: CASGAGGVGELFF.